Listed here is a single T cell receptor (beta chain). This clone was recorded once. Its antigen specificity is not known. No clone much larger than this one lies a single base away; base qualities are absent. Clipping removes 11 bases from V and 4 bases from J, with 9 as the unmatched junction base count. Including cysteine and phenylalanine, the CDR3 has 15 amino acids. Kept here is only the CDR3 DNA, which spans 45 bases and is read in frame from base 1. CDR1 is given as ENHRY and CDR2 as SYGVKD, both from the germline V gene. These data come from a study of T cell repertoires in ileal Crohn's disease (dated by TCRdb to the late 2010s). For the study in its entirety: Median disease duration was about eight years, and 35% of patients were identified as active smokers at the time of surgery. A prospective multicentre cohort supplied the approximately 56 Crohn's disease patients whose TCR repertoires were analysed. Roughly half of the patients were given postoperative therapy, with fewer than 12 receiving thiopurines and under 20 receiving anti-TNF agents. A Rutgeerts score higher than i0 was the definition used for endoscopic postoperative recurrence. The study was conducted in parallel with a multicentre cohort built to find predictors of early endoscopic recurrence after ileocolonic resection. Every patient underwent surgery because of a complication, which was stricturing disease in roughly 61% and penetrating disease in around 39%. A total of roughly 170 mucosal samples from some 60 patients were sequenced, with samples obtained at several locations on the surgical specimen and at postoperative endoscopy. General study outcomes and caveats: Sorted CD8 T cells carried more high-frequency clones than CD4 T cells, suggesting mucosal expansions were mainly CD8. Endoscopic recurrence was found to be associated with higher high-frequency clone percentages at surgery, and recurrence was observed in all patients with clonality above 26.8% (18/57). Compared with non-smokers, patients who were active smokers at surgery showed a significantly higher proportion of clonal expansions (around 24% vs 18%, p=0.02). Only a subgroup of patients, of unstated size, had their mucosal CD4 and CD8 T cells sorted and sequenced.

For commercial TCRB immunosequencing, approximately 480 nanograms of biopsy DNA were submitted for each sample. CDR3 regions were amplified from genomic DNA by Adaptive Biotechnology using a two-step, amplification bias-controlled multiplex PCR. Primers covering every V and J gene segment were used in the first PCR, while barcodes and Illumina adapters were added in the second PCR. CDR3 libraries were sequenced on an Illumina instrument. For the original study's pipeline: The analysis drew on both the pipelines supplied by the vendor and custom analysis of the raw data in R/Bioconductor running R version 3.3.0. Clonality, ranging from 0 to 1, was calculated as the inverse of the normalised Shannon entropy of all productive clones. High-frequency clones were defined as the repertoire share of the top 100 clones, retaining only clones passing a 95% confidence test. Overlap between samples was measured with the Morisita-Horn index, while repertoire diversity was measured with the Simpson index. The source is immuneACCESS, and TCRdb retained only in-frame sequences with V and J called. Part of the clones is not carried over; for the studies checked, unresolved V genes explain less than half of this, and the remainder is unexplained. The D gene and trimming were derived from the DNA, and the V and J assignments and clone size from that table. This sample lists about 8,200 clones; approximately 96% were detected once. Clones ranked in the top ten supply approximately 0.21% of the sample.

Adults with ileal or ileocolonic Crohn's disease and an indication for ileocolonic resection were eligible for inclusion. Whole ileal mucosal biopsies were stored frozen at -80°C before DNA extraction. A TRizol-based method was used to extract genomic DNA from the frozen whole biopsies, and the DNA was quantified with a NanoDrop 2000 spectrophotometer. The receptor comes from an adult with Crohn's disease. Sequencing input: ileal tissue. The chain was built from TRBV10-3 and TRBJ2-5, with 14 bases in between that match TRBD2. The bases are TGTGCCGTCGGGACTAGCGGGGGATCCCGAGAGACCCAGTACTTC. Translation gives CAVGTSGGSRETQYF.